The clone carrying this T cell receptor (beta chain) was detected only once. The CDR3 is 15 amino acids. Germline V lookup: CDR1 LNHDA, CDR2 SQIVND (reference sequence). V shed 7 bases and J shed 5 bases, with 18 bases lying between them. This sample is drawn from a study of blood T cell repertoires in COVID-19. Study-level background: Acute and convalescent COVID-19 specimens originated in the United States, Italy and Spain. The cDNA or gDNA used as material had been derived from T cells, B-cell-depleted T cells, or PBMCs.

Authors' processing steps: Reference gene primers were amplified, and this amplification served to estimate nucleated cell counts. TCRdb's table, derived via immunoSEQ multiplex PCR, lists solely in-frame clones and lacks some. The V and J calls and clone size are taken from that table; D and trimming were inferred from the DNA. The sample has more than 85,000 clones; approximately 86% are singletons. J is TRBJ1-5 and V is TRBV19, with D hard to call. What was sequenced was peripheral blood. The receptor's source is a woman aged 60 to 75 with acute or convalescent COVID-19. CDR3 residues: CASISMAGYDQPQHF. The CDR3 DNA reads as TGTGCCAGTATCTCTATGGCAGGCTACGATCAGCCCCAGCATTTT.